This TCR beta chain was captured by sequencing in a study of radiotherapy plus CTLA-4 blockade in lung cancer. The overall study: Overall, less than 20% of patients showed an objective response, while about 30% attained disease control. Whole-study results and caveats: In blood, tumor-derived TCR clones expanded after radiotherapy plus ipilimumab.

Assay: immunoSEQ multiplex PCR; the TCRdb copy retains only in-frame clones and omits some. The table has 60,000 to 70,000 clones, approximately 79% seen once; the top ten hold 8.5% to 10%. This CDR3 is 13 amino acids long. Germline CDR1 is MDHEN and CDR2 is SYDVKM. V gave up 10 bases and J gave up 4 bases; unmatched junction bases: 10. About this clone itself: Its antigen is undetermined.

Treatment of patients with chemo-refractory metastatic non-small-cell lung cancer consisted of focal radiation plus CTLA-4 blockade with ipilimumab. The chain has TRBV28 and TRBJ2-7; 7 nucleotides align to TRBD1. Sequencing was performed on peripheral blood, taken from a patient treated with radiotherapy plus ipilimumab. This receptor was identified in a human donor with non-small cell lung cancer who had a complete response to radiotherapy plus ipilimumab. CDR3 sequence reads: CATLKRQGYEQYV. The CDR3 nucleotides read TGTGCCACTCTCAAAAGACAGGGTTACGAGCAGTACGTC.